The rows below give T cell receptor beta chains drawn from one sample of a study of response to subunit inactivated influenza vaccine. One entry per CDR3 protein, called by TCRdb with MiXCR from the RT-PCR reads. The table lists 590,000 or so distinct CDR3 sequences, approximately 14% of them singletons. The sample in question was PBMCs from blood, obtained 14 days before vaccination. The source of these receptors is a man aged 50 to 59 who received an inactivated influenza vaccine. Both conserved end residues are part of each CDR3. Fields, in order: D gene, J gene, V gene, clone size, CDR3 protein, CDR3 DNA. D genes are given only for firm matches. The size field is filled for only some rows; it gives once, few, many or a size class.

>.|TRBJ2-3|TRBV2|few
CASSVADTDTQYF
TGTGCCAGCAGTGTTGCGGACACAGATACGCAGTATTTT
>TRBD1|TRBJ2-7|TRBV20-1|.
CSAYTGTGGHEQYF
TGCAGTGCTTACACCGGGACAGGGGGGCACGAGCAGTACTTC
>TRBD2|TRBJ2-5|TRBV12-3/TRBV12-4|many
CASSFRLAGVSQYF
TGTGCCAGCAGTTTCCGACTAGCGGGAGTATCCCAGTACTTC
>.|TRBJ1-1|TRBV12-3/TRBV12-4|few
CASSHRTAFFEAFF
TGTGCCAGCAGTCATCGGACAGCTTTTTTTGAAGCTTTCTTT
>.|TRBJ2-7|TRBV9|.
CASSVAGAQDEQYF
TGTGCCAGCAGCGTAGCGGGGGCGCAAGACGAGCAGTACTTC
>TRBD2|TRBJ2-3|TRBV7-2|few
CASSFRFSGNSDTQYF
TGTGCCAGCAGCTTTCGATTTAGCGGGAACTCAGATACGCAGTATTTT
>TRBD1|TRBJ2-6|TRBV4-1|.
CASSQDPGQISGANVLTF
TGCGCCAGCAGCCAAGATCCGGGACAGATCTCTGGGGCCAACGTCCTGACTTTC
>.|TRBJ2-5|TRBV9|.
CASSAPGTKETQYF
TGTGCCAGCAGCGCCCCGGGAACCAAAGAGACCCAGTACTTC
>.|TRBJ1-6|TRBV20-1|few
CSAFPVGSYNSPLHF
TGCAGTGCTTTTCCGGTGGGCTCCTATAATTCACCCCTCCACTTT
>.|TRBJ2-3|TRBV5-1|many
CASSVGPGDTQYF
TGCGCCAGCAGCGTGGGCCCTGGGGATACGCAGTATTTT
>TRBD2|TRBJ2-3|TRBV27|few
CASGNLGGTSTDTQYF
TGTGCCAGCGGCAATTTGGGGGGGACCAGCACAGATACGCAGTATTTT
>.|TRBJ1-1|TRBV5-1|.
CASRQEINTEAFF
TGCGCCAGCAGACAGGAGATAAACACTGAAGCTTTCTTT
>.|TRBJ2-5|TRBV5-1|.
CASSWSLGGQETQYF
TGCGCCAGCAGCTGGTCCCTGGGCGGCCAAGAGACCCAGTACTTC
>.|TRBJ2-3|TRBV6-5|many
CASSLGDEDTQYF
TGTGCCAGCAGTTTGGGGGATGAAGATACGCAGTATTTT
>TRBD2|TRBJ2-1|TRBV25-1|many
CASTGLANNEQFF
TGTGCCAGCACTGGACTAGCGAACAATGAGCAGTTCTTC
>.|TRBJ1-1|TRBV20-1|few
CSARDVTNTQAAFF
TGCAGTGCTAGAGACGTGACAAACACTCAGGCAGCTTTCTTT
>TRBD1|TRBJ2-3|TRBV7-2|.
CASSNRGSDTQYF
TGTGCCAGCAGCAACAGGGGCTCAGATACGCAGTATTTT
>.|TRBJ1-2|TRBV4-1|.
CASSQGKGMTGNYGYTF
TGCGCCAGCAGCCAAGGGAAGGGTATGACAGGAAACTATGGCTACACCTTC